The clone carrying this T cell receptor (beta chain) occurred once. The antigen is undetermined. This entry is derived from a study of cytomegalovirus exposure and HLA in healthy donors. The overall study: Researchers previously reported finding fewer than 120 million unique TCR beta sequences from approximately 200 million T cells. General study findings and limits: Among TCR beta chains of equal frequency, HLA-associated ones were more clonally expanded in a later analysis.

The CDR3 runs 15 residues. CDR1 and CDR2 (germline): SGHAT, FQDESV (reference sequence). The junction had 4 bases not matched to a gene; V was cut back by 5 bases and J by 0 bases. Donors consisted of healthy bone marrow donors. PCR amplification relied on 60 Vbeta primers (plus 13 Jbeta primers). The data were produced by immunoSEQ multiplex PCR, yet TCRdb's version contains in-frame clones alone and is incomplete. Found here are 120,000 to 150,000 clones, 60% to 80% of them singletons; the top ten hold about 0.62%. The receptor was derived from a male donor in good health and CMV-seronegative. Input material: PBMCs. The gene calls are TRBV11-1 and TRBJ2-3; 8 bases agree with TRBD1. The CDR3 sequence: CASSRRGRSTDTQYF. For the CDR3, the DNA is TGTGCCAGCAGCCGCAGGGGGCGGAGCACAGATACGCAGTATTTT.